The T cell receptor (beta chain) described here comes from a study of blood T cell repertoires in COVID-19. The wider study: From T cells, B-cell-depleted T cells, or PBMCs came the material, which was cDNA or gDNA.

This table comes from immunoSEQ multiplex PCR, and its TCRdb copy is limited to in-frame clones, with some not included. The profile covers 200,000 to 250,000 clones, with 80% to 85% appearing a single time and around 3% taken by the ten largest. This clonotype was sampled from a woman aged 25-40 years who had recovered from COVID-19. The sample was peripheral blood.

The CDR3: CSASPGTGDNQPQHF. The CDR3 region has the DNA TGCAGTGCTAGTCCCGGGACAGGGGACAATCAGCCCCAGCATTTT. The rearrangement uses TRBV20-1 and TRBJ1-5; 10 nucleotides match TRBD1. The CDR3 length is 15 residues. Germline V gives CDR1 DFQATT, CDR2 SNEGSKA (reference sequence). J gave up 3 bases and V 3 bases, and 5 bases lay outside the gene matches.